This TCR beta chain was retrieved from a study of blood T cells in healthy people across ages. On this clonotype itself: The antigen is undetermined.

Study-wide points: Since the PBMCs were unsorted, naive and antigen-experienced cells could not be conclusively compared.

Together with a sample-barcoded 5' primer, a J-beta primer mix was included in a second PCR lasting roughly 6 to 12 cycles. TCRdb reprocessed the 5' RACE reads with MiXCR, giving one entry per CDR3 protein. The repertoire has about 1,400,000 distinct CDR3 sequences, roughly 40% of them found once; the top ten carry under 8%. The germline CDR1 and CDR2 sequences are SGHRS and YFSETQ. J gave up 4 bases and V 3 bases, and 8 bases lay outside the gene matches. CDR3 length: 15 residues. Input material: blood. The J gene is TRBJ2-3, the V gene TRBV5-1; 7 bases fit TRBD1. This sequence was found in a woman aged 18-29 years in good health. The CDR3 region is CASSYRQGNADTQYF. CDR3 in DNA: TGCGCCAGCAGCTATAGACAGGGTAATGCAGATACGCAGTATTTT.